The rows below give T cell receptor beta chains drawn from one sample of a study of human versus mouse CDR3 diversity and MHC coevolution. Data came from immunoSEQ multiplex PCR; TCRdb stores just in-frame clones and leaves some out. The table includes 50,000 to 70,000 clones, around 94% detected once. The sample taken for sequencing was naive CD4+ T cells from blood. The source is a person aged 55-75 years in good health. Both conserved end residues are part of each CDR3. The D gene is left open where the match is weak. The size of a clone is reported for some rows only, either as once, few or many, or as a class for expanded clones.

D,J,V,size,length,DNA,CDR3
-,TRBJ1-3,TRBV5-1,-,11,TGCGCCAGCAGGGATACGGACAGTCTCTGTTTT,CASRDTDSLCF
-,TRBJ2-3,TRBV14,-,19,TGTGCCAGCAGCCAAGGCCCCCCCGCTGGGGCAATAAACACAGATACGCAGTATTTT,CASSQGPPAGAINTDTQYF
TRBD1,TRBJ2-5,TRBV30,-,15,TGTGCCTGGAGCCGGGACAGGGGGCCCCAAGAGACCCAGTACTTC,CAWSRDRGPQETQYF
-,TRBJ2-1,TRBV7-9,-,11,TGTGCCAGCAGCTTGGGCGTTGAGCAGTTCTTC,CASSLGVEQFF
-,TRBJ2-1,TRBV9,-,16,TGTGCCAGCAGCGTAGGGGGGGATGAGCCTTACAATGAGCAGTTCTTC,CASSVGGDEPYNEQFF
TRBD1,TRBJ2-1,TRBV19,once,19,TGTGCCAGTAGTAGGCGAGGACAGGGCCGCGTGATCTCCTACAATGAGCAGTTCTTC,CASSRRGQGRVISYNEQFF
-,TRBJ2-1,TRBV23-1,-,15,TGCGCCAGCAGTCAATCCGGTTCTACCCACAATGAGCAGTTCTTC,CASSQSGSTHNEQFF
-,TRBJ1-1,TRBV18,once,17,TGTGCCAGCTCACCTCGGGACCGCGGGGGCATGAACACTGAAGCTTTCTTT,CASSPRDRGGMNTEAFF
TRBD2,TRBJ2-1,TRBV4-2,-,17,TGTGCCAGCAGCCAAGCTACCGGGACTAGCGGGATTAATGAGCAGTTCTTC,CASSQATGTSGINEQFF
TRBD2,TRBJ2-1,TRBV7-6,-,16,TGTGCCAGCAGCTTTACCTCCGGGACTAACTACAATGAGCAGTTCTTC,CASSFTSGTNYNEQFF
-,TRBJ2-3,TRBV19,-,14,TGTGCCAGTAGTCGTGGGACTGACACAGATACGCAGTATTTT,CASSRGTDTDTQYF
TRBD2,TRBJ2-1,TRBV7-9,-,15,TGTGCCAGCAGCCCCCGGGCGGGAGGGGTGAATGAGCAGTTCTTC,CASSPRAGGVNEQFF
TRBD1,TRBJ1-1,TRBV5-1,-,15,TGCGCCAGCACCCCAGCCACAGGGGTGCCCACTGAAGCTTTCTTT,CASTPATGVPTEAFF
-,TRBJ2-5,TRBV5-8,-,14,TGTGCCAGCAGCTTGGTAGGGGGAGAAGAGACCCAGTACTTC,CASSLVGGEETQYF